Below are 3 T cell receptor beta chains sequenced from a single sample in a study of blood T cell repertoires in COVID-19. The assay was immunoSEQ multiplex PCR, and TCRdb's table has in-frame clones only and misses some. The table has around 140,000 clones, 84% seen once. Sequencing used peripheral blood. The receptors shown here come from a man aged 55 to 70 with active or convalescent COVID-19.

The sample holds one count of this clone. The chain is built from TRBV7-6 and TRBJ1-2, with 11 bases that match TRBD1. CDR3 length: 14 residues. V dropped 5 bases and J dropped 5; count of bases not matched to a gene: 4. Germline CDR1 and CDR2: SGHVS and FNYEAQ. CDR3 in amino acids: CASSQGDRGYGYTF. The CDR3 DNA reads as TGTGCCAGCAGCCAAGGGGACAGGGGGTATGGCTACACCTTC.

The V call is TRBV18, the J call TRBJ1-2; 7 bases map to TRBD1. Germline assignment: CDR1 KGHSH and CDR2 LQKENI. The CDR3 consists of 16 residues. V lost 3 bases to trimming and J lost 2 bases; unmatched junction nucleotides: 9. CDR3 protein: CASSPLGDRKNYGYTF. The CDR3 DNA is TGTGCCAGCTCACCTTTAGGGGACAGAAAAAACTATGGCTACACCTTC.

The CDR3 bases are TGCGCCAGCAGCTATATAGCGGGACCGAACACCGGGGAGCTGTTTTTT. Amino acids: CASSYIAGPNTGELFF. The chain employs TRBV5-1 and TRBJ2-2; 8 nucleotides agree with TRBD2. The ends lost 3 bases at V and 0 bases at J; junction bases unmatched: 4. Germline V lookup: CDR1 SGHRS, CDR2 YFSETQ. CDR3 length: 16 residues.